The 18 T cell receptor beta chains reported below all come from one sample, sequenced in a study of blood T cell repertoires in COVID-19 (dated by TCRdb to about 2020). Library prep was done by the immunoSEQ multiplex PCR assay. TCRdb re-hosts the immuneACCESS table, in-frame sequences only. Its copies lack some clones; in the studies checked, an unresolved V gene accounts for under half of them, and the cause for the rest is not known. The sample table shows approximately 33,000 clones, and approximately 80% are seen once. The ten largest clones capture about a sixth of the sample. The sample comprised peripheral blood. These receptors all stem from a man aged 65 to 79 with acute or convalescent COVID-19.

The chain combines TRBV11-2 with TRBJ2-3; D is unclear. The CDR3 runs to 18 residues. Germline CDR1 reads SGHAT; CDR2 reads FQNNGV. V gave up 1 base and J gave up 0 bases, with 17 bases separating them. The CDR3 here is CASSLGAKVTRSTDTQYF. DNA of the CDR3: TGTGCCAGCAGCTTAGGTGCAAAGGTAACGAGGAGCACAGATACGCAGTATTTT.

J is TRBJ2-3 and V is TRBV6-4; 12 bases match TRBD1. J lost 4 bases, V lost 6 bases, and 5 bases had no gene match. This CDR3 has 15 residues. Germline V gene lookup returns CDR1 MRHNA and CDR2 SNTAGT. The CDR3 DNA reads TGTGCCAGCAGCGGGACAGGGGGCTCGGCAGATACGCAGTATTTT. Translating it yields CASSGTGGSADTQYF.

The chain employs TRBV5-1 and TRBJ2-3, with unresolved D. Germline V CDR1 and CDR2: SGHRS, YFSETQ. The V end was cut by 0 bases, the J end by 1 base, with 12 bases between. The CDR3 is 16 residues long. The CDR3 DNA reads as TGCGCCAGCAGCTTGGGGATCCCAGGTGGCACAGATACGCAGTATTTT. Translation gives CASSLGIPGGTDTQYF.

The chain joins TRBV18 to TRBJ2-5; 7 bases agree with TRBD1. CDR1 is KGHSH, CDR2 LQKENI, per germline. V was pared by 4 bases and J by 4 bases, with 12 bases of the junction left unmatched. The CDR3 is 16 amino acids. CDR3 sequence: CASSLDRAPVRETQYF. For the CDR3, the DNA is TGTGCCAGCTCACTAGACAGGGCGCCCGTGAGAGAGACCCAGTACTTC.

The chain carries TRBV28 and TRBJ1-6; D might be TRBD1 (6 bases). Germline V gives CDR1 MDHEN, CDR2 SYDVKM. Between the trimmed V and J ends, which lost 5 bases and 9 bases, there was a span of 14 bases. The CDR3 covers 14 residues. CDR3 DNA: TGTGCCAGCAGTCGATACAGGGCTATTTCACCCCTCCACTTT. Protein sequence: CASSRYRAISPLHF.

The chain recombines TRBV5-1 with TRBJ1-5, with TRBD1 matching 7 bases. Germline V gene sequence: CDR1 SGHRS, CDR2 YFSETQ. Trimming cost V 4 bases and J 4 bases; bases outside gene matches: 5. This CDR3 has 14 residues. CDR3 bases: TGCGCCAGCAGCCGTACAGGGGCTAATCAGCCCCAGCATTTT. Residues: CASSRTGANQPQHF.

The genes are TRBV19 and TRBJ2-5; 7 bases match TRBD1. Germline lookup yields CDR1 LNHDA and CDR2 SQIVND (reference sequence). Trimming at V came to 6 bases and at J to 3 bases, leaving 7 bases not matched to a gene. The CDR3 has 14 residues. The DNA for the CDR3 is TGTGCCAGTAGGGTAAGGGGGCGGGAAGAGACCCAGTACTTC. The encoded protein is CASRVRGREETQYF.

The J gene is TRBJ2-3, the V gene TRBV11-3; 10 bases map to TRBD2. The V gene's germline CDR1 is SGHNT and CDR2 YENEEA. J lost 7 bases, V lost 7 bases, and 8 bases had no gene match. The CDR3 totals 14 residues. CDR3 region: CASKESAGGNTQYF. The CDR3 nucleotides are TGTGCCAGCAAGGAGTCAGCGGGAGGGAATACGCAGTATTTT.

This CDR3 reads CAKRGFSYEQYF. CDR3 DNA sequence: TGTGCCAAGCGGGGGTTCTCCTACGAGCAGTACTTC. The chain employs TRBV6-4 and TRBJ2-7; 8 nucleotides match TRBD2. The CDR3 contains 12 residues. J was trimmed by 0 bases and V by 10 bases; bases with no gene match: 2. CDR1 is MRHNA and CDR2 is SNTAGT in the germline V gene.

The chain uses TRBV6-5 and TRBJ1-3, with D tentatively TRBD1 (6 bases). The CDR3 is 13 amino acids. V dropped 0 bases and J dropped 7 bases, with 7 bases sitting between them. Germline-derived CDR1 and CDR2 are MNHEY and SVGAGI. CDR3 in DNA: TGTGCCAGCAGTTACTCCGACAGGAACACCATATATTTT. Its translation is CASSYSDRNTIYF.

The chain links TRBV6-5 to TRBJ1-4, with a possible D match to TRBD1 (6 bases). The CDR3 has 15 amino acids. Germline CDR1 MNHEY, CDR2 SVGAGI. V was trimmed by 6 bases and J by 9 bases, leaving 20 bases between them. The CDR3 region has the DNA TGTGCCAGCAGGGACAGTCTGGCCAATTCGCAAAAACTGTTTTTT. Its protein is CASRDSLANSQKLFF.

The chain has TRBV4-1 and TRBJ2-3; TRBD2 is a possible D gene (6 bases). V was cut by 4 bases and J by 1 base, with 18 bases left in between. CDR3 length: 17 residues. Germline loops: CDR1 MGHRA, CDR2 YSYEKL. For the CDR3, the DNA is TGCGCCAGCAGCCCCGCCCCGGTGGCTAGCGGCACAGATACGCAGTATTTT. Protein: CASSPAPVASGTDTQYF.

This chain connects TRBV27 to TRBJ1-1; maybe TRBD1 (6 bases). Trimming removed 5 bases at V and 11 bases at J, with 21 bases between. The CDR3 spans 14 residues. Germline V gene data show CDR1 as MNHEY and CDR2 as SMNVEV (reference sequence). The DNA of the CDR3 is TGTGCCAGCAGTGGGACCACAGATGGGGGCCGGGCTTTCTTT. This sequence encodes CASSGTTDGGRAFF.

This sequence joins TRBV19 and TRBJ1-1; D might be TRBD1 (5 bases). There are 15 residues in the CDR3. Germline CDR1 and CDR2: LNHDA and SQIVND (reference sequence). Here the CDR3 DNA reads TGTGCTAGCATCAGGGATTGGGGCATGAACACTGAAGCTTTCTTT. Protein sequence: CASIRDWGMNTEAFF.

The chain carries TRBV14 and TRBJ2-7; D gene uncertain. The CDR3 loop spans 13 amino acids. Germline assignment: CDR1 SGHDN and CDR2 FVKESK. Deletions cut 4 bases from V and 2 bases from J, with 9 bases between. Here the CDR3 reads CASSLDTTYEQYF. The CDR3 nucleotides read TGTGCCAGCAGCCTAGACACAACCTACGAGCAGTACTTC.

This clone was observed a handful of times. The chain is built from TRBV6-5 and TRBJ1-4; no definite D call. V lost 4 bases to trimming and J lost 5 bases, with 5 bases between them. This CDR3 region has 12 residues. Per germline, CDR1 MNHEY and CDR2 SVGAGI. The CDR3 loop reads CASSFLNEKLFF. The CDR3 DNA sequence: TGTGCCAGCAGTTTTCTCAATGAAAAACTGTTTTTT.

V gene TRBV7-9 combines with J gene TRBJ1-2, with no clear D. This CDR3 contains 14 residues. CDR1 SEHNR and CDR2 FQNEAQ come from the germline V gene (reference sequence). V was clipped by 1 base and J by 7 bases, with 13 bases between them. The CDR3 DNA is TGTGCCAGCAGCTTAGTGGCTCTCCGCCCTGGCTACACCTTC. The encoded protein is CASSLVALRPGYTF.

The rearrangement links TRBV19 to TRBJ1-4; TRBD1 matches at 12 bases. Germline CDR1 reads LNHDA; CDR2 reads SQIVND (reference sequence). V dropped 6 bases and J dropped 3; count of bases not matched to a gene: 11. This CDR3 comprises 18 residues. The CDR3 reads CASSPGTGGAGSNEKLFF. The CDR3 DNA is TGTGCCAGTAGCCCCGGGACAGGGGGCGCGGGGTCTAATGAAAAACTGTTTTTT. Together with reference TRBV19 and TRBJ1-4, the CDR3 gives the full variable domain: DGGITQSPKYLFRKEGQNVTLSCEQNLNHDAMYWYRQDPGQGLRLIYYSQIVNDFQKGDIAEGYSVSREKKESFPLTVTSAQKNPTAFYLCASSPGTGGAGSNEKLFFGSGTQLSVL.